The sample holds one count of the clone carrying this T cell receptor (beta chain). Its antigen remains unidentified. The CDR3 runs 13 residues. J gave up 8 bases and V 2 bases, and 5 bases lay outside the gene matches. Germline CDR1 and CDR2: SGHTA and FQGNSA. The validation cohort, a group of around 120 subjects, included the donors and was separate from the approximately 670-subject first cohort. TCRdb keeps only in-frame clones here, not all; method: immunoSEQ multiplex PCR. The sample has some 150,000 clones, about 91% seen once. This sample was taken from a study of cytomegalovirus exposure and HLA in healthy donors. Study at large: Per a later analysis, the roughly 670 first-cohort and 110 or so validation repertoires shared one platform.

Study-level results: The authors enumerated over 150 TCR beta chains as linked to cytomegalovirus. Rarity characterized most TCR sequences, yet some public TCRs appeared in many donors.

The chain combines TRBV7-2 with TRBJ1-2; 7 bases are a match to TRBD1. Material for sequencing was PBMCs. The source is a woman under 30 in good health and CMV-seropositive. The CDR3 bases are TGTGCCAGCAGCTTAAGACAGGGAGGAGGCTACACCTTC. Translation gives CASSLRQGGGYTF.